The 14 T cell receptor beta chains presented below share a single source sample, sequenced in a study of T cell changes during pregnancy in multiple sclerosis. The method was immunoSEQ multiplex PCR; TCRdb's version includes in-frame clones alone and lacks a portion of them. This sample yields tens of thousands of clones, of which 80% to 95% are seen a single time; about 0.8% belongs to the top ten. The sequences come from peripheral blood, collected in the second trimester of pregnancy. Every receptor here comes from a female donor in good health, enrolled as a control in a pregnancy study.

The genes are TRBV7-9 and TRBJ2-7; 9 bases are shared with TRBD1. J gave up 2 bases and V 4 bases, and 3 bases lay outside the gene matches. The CDR3 is 14 residues long. The germline CDR1 and CDR2 sequences are SEHNR and FQNEAQ (reference sequence). The CDR3 sequence: CASSSGTGTYEQYF. CDR3 DNA sequence: TGTGCCAGCAGCTCGGGGACAGGGACCTACGAGCAGTACTTC. Full variable domain (outside the CDR3, taken from reference TRBV7-9 and TRBJ2-7): DTGVSQNPRHKITKRGQNVTFRCDPISEHNRLYWYRQTLGQGPEFLTYFQNEAQLEKSRLLSDRFSAERPKGSFSTLEIQRTEQGDSAMYLCASSSGTGTYEQYFGPGTRLTVT.

The chain joins TRBV7-7 to TRBJ2-5; tentative D call: TRBD1 (5 bases). V was pared by 5 bases and J by 5 bases, with 9 bases between. The CDR3 length is 12 residues. Germline CDR1 SSHAT, CDR2 FNYEAQ (reference sequence). CDR3 loop: CASSRKGETQYF. CDR3 DNA: TGTGCCAGCAGCCGAAAGGGGGAGACCCAGTACTTC.

This chain joins TRBV27 and TRBJ1-2; 10 nucleotides align to TRBD1. CDR3 size: 15 residues. CDR1 is MNHEY and CDR2 is SMNVEV in the germline V gene (reference sequence). The trim removed 6 bases at V and 5 bases at J, leaving 9 bases unmatched. The CDR3 DNA sequence: TGTGCCAGCAGCCTAGCAGGGACAGGGGTTTATGGCTACACCTTC. Translating gives CASSLAGTGVYGYTF.

This clone was counted a single time. V is TRBV7-9 and J is TRBJ1-2, with D possibly matching TRBD1 (5 bases). The V gene lost 4 bases and the J gene lost 2 bases, with 17 bases spanning the gap. This CDR3 has 16 residues. CDR1 and CDR2 (germline): SEHNR, FQNEAQ (reference sequence). Written as DNA, the CDR3 is TGTGCCAGCAGCTCATCCTCCAGGGCAGCGAACTATGGCTACACCTTC. This gives the protein CASSSSSRAANYGYTF.

This clone was seen a single time. The rearrangement uses TRBV7-3 and TRBJ1-3; TRBD1 matches at 7 bases. Trimming cost V 4 bases and J 0 bases; bases outside gene matches: 12. The CDR3 runs to 18 residues. Germline V gives CDR1 SGHTA, CDR2 FQGTGA. The CDR3 sequence is CASSCNSGTANSGNTIYF. The CDR3 region has the DNA TGTGCCAGCAGCTGCAACTCCGGGACAGCTAACTCTGGAAACACCATATATTTT.

V is TRBV7-9 and J is TRBJ2-1; tentative D call: TRBD2 (5 bases). The CDR3 runs 13 residues. Germline assignment: CDR1 SEHNR and CDR2 FQNEAQ (reference sequence). V was trimmed by 4 bases and J by 6 bases, leaving 10 bases between them. For the CDR3, the DNA is TGTGCCAGCAGCTGGATGGGGAGCAATGAGCAGTTCTTC. Protein product: CASSWMGSNEQFF.

The genes are TRBV9 and TRBJ2-1; 10 nucleotides agree with TRBD1. The CDR3 is 17 amino acids. The germline V gene has CDR1 SGDLS and CDR2 YYNGEE. Germline trimming cut 5 bases from V and 3 bases from J; bases unmatched to any gene: 11. CDR3 sequence reads: CASSTRGTGAFYNEQFF. CDR3 DNA sequence: TGTGCCAGCAGTACTCGGGGGACAGGGGCCTTCTACAATGAGCAGTTCTTC.

This clone has just one count. The CDR3 sequence: CSVMDGISYEQYF. DNA of the CDR3: TGCAGCGTGATGGACGGGATCTCCTACGAGCAGTACTTC. The V gene is TRBV29-1, the J gene TRBJ2-7; D may be TRBD2 (5 bases). The CDR3 runs 13 residues. Deletions cut 6 bases from V and 0 bases from J, with 12 bases between. Germline values: CDR1 SQVTM, CDR2 ANQGSEA.

The rearrangement joins TRBV4-1 to TRBJ1-2; 10 positions agree with TRBD1. The CDR3 sequence is 15 residues long. Germline loops: CDR1 MGHRA, CDR2 YSYEKL. Trimming cost V 5 bases and J 4 bases; bases outside gene matches: 7. The CDR3 DNA reads as TGCGCCAGCAGCGAACGACAGGGGGCGAGCTATGGCTACACCTTC. Its translation: CASSERQGASYGYTF.

The chain recombines TRBV4-3 with TRBJ2-3; no clear D gene. CDR3 length: 14 amino acids. V was clipped by 0 bases and J by 0 bases, with 4 bases between them. Germline assignment: CDR1 LGHNA and CDR2 YSLEER. The CDR3 sequence: CASSQERSTDTQYF. The CDR3 DNA sequence: TGCGCCAGCAGCCAAGAGAGAAGCACAGATACGCAGTATTTT.

The V and J genes are TRBV6-5 and TRBJ1-1; 10 positions match TRBD1. The CDR3 has 16 amino acids. Germline V lookup: CDR1 MNHEY, CDR2 SVGAGI. Losses at the gene ends were 3 bases for V and 0 bases for J; bases not matched to a gene: 4. The CDR3 DNA follows: TGTGCCAGCAGTTATCGGACAGGGGGGCTGAACACTGAAGCTTTCTTT. Protein: CASSYRTGGLNTEAFF.

By its share, this clone is medium-sized. V and J are TRBV10-3 and TRBJ1-3, with D tentatively TRBD1 (6 bases). V lost 10 bases and J lost 0, with 10 bases in between. This CDR3 is 13 amino acids long. Germline assignment: CDR1 ENHRY and CDR2 SYGVKD. CDR3 DNA sequence: TGTGCCAACCGGGACAACTCTGGAAACACCATATATTTT. As protein: CANRDNSGNTIYF.

This chain connects TRBV5-6 to TRBJ2-7, with D unresolved. The CDR3 sequence is 14 residues long. In germline, CDR1 is SGHDT, CDR2 YYEEEE. V gave up 4 bases and J gave up 2 bases, with 13 bases separating them. The CDR3 DNA reads as TGTGCCAGCAGCCTCGCGGTCTTCCCCTACGAGCAGTACTTC. It specifies CASSLAVFPYEQYF. Full variable domain (rest looked up from reference TRBV5-6 and TRBJ2-7): DAGVTQSPTHLIKTRGQQVTLRCSPKSGHDTVSWYQQALGQGPQFIFQYYEEEERQRGNFPDRFSGHQFPNYSSELNVNALLLGDSALYLCASSLAVFPYEQYFGPGTRLTVT.

This chain joins TRBV6-5 and TRBJ2-2; no firm D call. The germline gives CDR1 MNHEY, CDR2 SVGAGI. The V end was cut by 8 bases, the J end by 2 bases, with 9 bases between. The CDR3 totals 13 residues. CDR3 nucleotide sequence: TGTGCCAGCGGTAACATTAACACCGGGGAGCTGTTTTTT. This encodes CASGNINTGELFF.